A selection of T cell receptor beta chains follows, all from one sample in a study of T cell responses to AZD1222 COVID-19 vaccine. Measured with immunoSEQ multiplex PCR; TCRdb has only the in-frame clones, and not every one. The sample records 80,000 or so clones, over 80% being singletons. The sample consisted of peripheral blood, taken on day 0 of AZD1222 vaccination. The receptor set was obtained from an adult in good health. The CDR3 runs from the conserved cysteine through the conserved F or W. The order of the fields is D gene, clone size, J gene, V gene, CDR3 protein, CDR3 DNA. D genes are given only for firm matches. The size of a clone is reported for some rows only, either as once, few or many, or as a class for expanded clones.

d_call: -; clone_size: -; j_call: TRBJ2-5; v_call: TRBV23-1; cdr3_aa: CASSQEGVETQYF; cdr3_nt: TGCGCCAGCAGTCAAGAGGGTGTAGAGACCCAGTACTTC
d_call: -; clone_size: few; j_call: TRBJ2-2; v_call: TRBV2; cdr3_aa: CASSVRASNTGELFF; cdr3_nt: TGTGCCAGCAGCGTCAGGGCGTCGAACACCGGGGAGCTGTTTTTT
d_call: -; clone_size: -; j_call: TRBJ2-7; v_call: TRBV6-5; cdr3_aa: CASRDGYEQYF; cdr3_nt: TGTGCCAGCAGGGACGGGTACGAGCAGTACTTC
d_call: -; clone_size: -; j_call: TRBJ1-6; v_call: TRBV6-5; cdr3_aa: CASSYTPYGSPLHF; cdr3_nt: TGTGCCAGCAGTTACACCCCTTATGGTTCACCCCTCCACTTT
d_call: -; clone_size: -; j_call: TRBJ2-7; v_call: TRBV10-3; cdr3_aa: CAISVRDGSYEQYF; cdr3_nt: TGTGCCATCAGTGTCCGGGACGGATCCTACGAGCAGTACTTC
d_call: -; clone_size: few; j_call: TRBJ2-7; v_call: TRBV27; cdr3_aa: CASRPGVALAEQYF; cdr3_nt: TGTGCCAGCAGACCAGGGGTTGCCCTGGCCGAGCAGTACTTC
d_call: -; clone_size: -; j_call: TRBJ2-7; v_call: TRBV4-3; cdr3_aa: CASSQGTRTYEQYF; cdr3_nt: TGCGCCAGCAGCCAGGGGACAAGAACCTACGAGCAGTACTTC
d_call: -; clone_size: -; j_call: TRBJ1-4; v_call: TRBV4-2; cdr3_aa: CASSQDEATTNEKLFF; cdr3_nt: TGTGCCAGCAGCCAAGATGAGGCTACAACTAATGAAAAACTGTTTTTT
d_call: TRBD2; clone_size: -; j_call: TRBJ2-1; v_call: TRBV7-2; cdr3_aa: CASRSSGGLYNEQFF; cdr3_nt: TGTGCCAGCAGATCTAGCGGGGGGCTATACAATGAGCAGTTCTTC
d_call: TRBD2; clone_size: -; j_call: TRBJ2-4; v_call: TRBV27; cdr3_aa: CASSLWTSGSVTYF; cdr3_nt: TGTGCCAGCAGTTTATGGACTAGCGGGTCCGTGACCTACTTC
d_call: -; clone_size: -; j_call: TRBJ1-1; v_call: TRBV27; cdr3_aa: CASSDRRNAEAFF; cdr3_nt: TGTGCCAGCAGCGACAGGAGGAACGCTGAAGCTTTCTTT
d_call: -; clone_size: -; j_call: TRBJ1-3; v_call: TRBV2; cdr3_aa: CASSLASGAAGTIYF; cdr3_nt: TGTGCCAGCAGCCTGGCGTCAGGGGCGGCTGGCACCATATATTTT
d_call: -; clone_size: -; j_call: TRBJ1-5; v_call: TRBV6-5; cdr3_aa: CASSKDGNQPQHF; cdr3_nt: TGTGCCAGCAGTAAGGACGGGAATCAGCCCCAGCATTTT
d_call: -; clone_size: -; j_call: TRBJ1-5; v_call: TRBV30; cdr3_aa: CAWRGEGNQPQHF; cdr3_nt: TGTGCCTGGAGGGGCGAAGGTAATCAGCCCCAGCATTTT
d_call: TRBD2; clone_size: -; j_call: TRBJ2-2; v_call: TRBV2; cdr3_aa: CASSRLAGNTGELFF; cdr3_nt: TGTGCCAGCAGTAGACTAGCGGGGAACACCGGGGAGCTGTTTTTT
d_call: TRBD2; clone_size: -; j_call: TRBJ2-2; v_call: TRBV13; cdr3_aa: CASSPTSGGSGELFF; cdr3_nt: TGTGCCAGCAGCCCGACTAGCGGGGGGTCCGGGGAGCTGTTTTTT
d_call: -; clone_size: -; j_call: TRBJ1-2; v_call: TRBV2; cdr3_aa: CASSDVYYGYTF; cdr3_nt: TGTGCCAGCAGTGATGTATACTATGGCTACACCTTC
d_call: TRBD1; clone_size: few; j_call: TRBJ1-1; v_call: TRBV6-2/TRBV6-3; cdr3_aa: CASSPRDRTEAFF; cdr3_nt: TGTGCCAGCAGCCCACGGGACAGGACTGAAGCTTTCTTT
d_call: -; clone_size: -; j_call: TRBJ2-2; v_call: TRBV7-2; cdr3_aa: CASSLGGIRGAGELFF; cdr3_nt: TGTGCCAGCAGCTTGGGGGGAATTAGGGGTGCCGGGGAGCTGTTTTTT
d_call: -; clone_size: -; j_call: TRBJ1-1; v_call: TRBV19; cdr3_aa: CASSIAVNTEAFF; cdr3_nt: TGTGCCAGTAGTATAGCAGTAAACACTGAAGCTTTCTTT
d_call: TRBD1; clone_size: once; j_call: TRBJ2-2; v_call: TRBV9; cdr3_aa: CASSVTGADGELFF; cdr3_nt: TGTGCCAGCAGCGTTACAGGGGCGGACGGGGAGCTGTTTTTT
d_call: -; clone_size: -; j_call: TRBJ1-2; v_call: TRBV14; cdr3_aa: CASSPTEGYGYTF; cdr3_nt: TGTGCCAGCAGCCCGACAGAGGGCTATGGCTACACCTTC
d_call: TRBD2; clone_size: -; j_call: TRBJ2-7; v_call: TRBV5-5; cdr3_aa: CASSGEGTTNPYEQYF; cdr3_nt: TGTGCCAGCAGCGGGGAGGGGACGACCAACCCCTACGAGCAGTACTTC
d_call: -; clone_size: -; j_call: TRBJ2-1; v_call: TRBV4-3; cdr3_aa: CASSQNRLGWYEQLF; cdr3_nt: TGCGCCAGCAGCCAAAACAGACTAGGCTGGTATGAGCAGCTCTTC
d_call: TRBD1; clone_size: -; j_call: TRBJ1-2; v_call: TRBV5-6; cdr3_aa: CASSLGQGLYGYTF; cdr3_nt: TGTGCCAGCAGCTTGGGACAGGGTCTCTATGGCTACACCTTC
d_call: -; clone_size: -; j_call: TRBJ1-1; v_call: TRBV5-4; cdr3_aa: CASRTGTLNTEAFF; cdr3_nt: TGTGCCAGCAGAACCGGGACACTAAACACTGAAGCTTTCTTT
d_call: TRBD1; clone_size: once; j_call: TRBJ2-7; v_call: TRBV5-6; cdr3_aa: CASSIGQGAYEQYF; cdr3_nt: TGTGCCAGCAGCATCGGACAGGGGGCCTACGAGCAGTACTTC
d_call: -; clone_size: -; j_call: TRBJ2-2; v_call: TRBV6-5; cdr3_aa: CASNREAGYTGELFF; cdr3_nt: TGTGCCAGCAATCGCGAGGCGGGGTACACCGGGGAGCTGTTTTTT
d_call: -; clone_size: -; j_call: TRBJ2-7; v_call: TRBV2; cdr3_aa: CASSSGLGLEQYF; cdr3_nt: TGTGCCAGCAGTAGCGGGTTGGGGCTCGAGCAGTACTTC
d_call: -; clone_size: -; j_call: TRBJ2-3; v_call: TRBV9; cdr3_aa: CASSVGAYADTQYF; cdr3_nt: TGTGCCAGCAGCGTAGGTGCGTATGCAGATACGCAGTATTTT
d_call: -; clone_size: few; j_call: TRBJ1-4; v_call: TRBV11-2; cdr3_aa: CASSLLGDPDMGKLFF; cdr3_nt: TGTGCCAGCAGCTTATTAGGGGACCCGGACATGGGAAAACTGTTTTTT
d_call: -; clone_size: -; j_call: TRBJ1-2; v_call: TRBV2; cdr3_aa: CASSETGIYGYTF; cdr3_nt: TGTGCCAGCAGTGAAACCGGGATCTATGGCTACACCTTC
d_call: TRBD1; clone_size: -; j_call: TRBJ1-2; v_call: TRBV6-2/TRBV6-3; cdr3_aa: CASSLLGTANYGYTF; cdr3_nt: TGTGCCAGCAGTTTACTCGGGACAGCTAACTATGGCTACACCTTC
d_call: -; clone_size: -; j_call: TRBJ2-5; v_call: TRBV18; cdr3_aa: CASSPTGEGAETQYF; cdr3_nt: TGTGCCAGCTCACCGACAGGGGAGGGGGCAGAGACCCAGTACTTC
d_call: TRBD1; clone_size: -; j_call: TRBJ1-5; v_call: TRBV2; cdr3_aa: CASSEQGANQPQHF; cdr3_nt: TGTGCCAGCAGTGAGCAGGGGGCCAATCAGCCCCAGCATTTT
d_call: -; clone_size: -; j_call: TRBJ1-1; v_call: TRBV25-1; cdr3_aa: CASRGMNTEAFF; cdr3_nt: TGTGCCAGCAGGGGGATGAACACTGAAGCTTTCTTT
d_call: -; clone_size: -; j_call: TRBJ2-5; v_call: TRBV11-2; cdr3_aa: CASSLDRTEETQYF; cdr3_nt: TGTGCCAGCAGCTTAGACCGGACAGAAGAGACCCAGTACTTC
d_call: -; clone_size: -; j_call: TRBJ1-1; v_call: TRBV5-6; cdr3_aa: CASSLPVANTEAFF; cdr3_nt: TGTGCCAGCAGCTTACCGGTCGCGAACACTGAAGCTTTCTTT